The clone carrying this T cell receptor (beta chain) was detected only a few times. Its antigen remains unidentified. cDNA libraries for TCR beta contained unique molecular identifiers. Roughly 500,000 cDNA molecules were obtained per 1 to 10 million input T cells. TCRdb recomputed calls from the PCR reads with MiXCR, one row per CDR3 protein. The sample lists roughly 580,000 distinct CDR3 sequences; 40% to 50% were seen once. The data were taken from a study of post-analysis software for immune sequencing data. In the study overall: Relapsing-remitting, secondary progressive and progressive-relapsing multiple sclerosis were all included among the disease courses. Broader study findings: F-measure co-clustering was strong for batch-matched samples. In patients, TRBV5-6, TRBV5-1 and TRBV20-1 belonged to about five TRBV segments found more frequently than in controls. Normalized Chao1 diversity was significantly reduced in patients versus controls.

The CDR3 loop spans 17 amino acids. With 7 bases removed from V and 6 bases from J, the gap between germline ends came to 25 bases. In germline, CDR1 is ENHRY, CDR2 SYGVKD. Input material: blood. This receptor was obtained from a girl between 10 and 17 years old with multiple sclerosis. The chain is built from TRBV10-3 and TRBJ2-1; tentative D call: TRBD2 (6 bases). This chain's CDR3 is CAITATPAGLSRNEQFF. DNA of the CDR3: TGTGCCATCACCGCAACCCCCGCGGGGTTAAGCCGCAATGAGCAGTTCTTC.